This record concerns one T cell receptor (beta chain) sequence. Clones were read by immunoSEQ multiplex PCR, and TCRdb kept only the in-frame ones, dropping some. The sample includes approximately 230,000 clones, around 90% seen only once; the top ten take 3%. The data stem from a study of blood T cell repertoires in COVID-19. CDR1 is MNHNY, CDR2 SVGAGI, per germline (reference sequence). The V and J ends lost 5 bases and 5 bases, in that order; junction bases with no gene match: 9. The CDR3 covers 15 residues. The sample taken for sequencing was peripheral blood. The receptor comes from a man younger than 30 with active or convalescent COVID-19. The V gene is TRBV6-6, the J gene TRBJ2-5; TRBD1 matches at 9 bases. CDR3 DNA sequence: TGTGCCAGCAGTACCGGGACAGGGATTTGGGAGACCCAGTACTTC. Translated: CASSTGTGIWETQYF.